The sample holds one count of the clone carrying this TCR beta chain. The data were taken from a study of Ad26.COV2.S vaccination and SARS-CoV-2 variants. Treatment here: about 20 received Ad26.COV2.S at low or high dose, single or two shots; 5 received placebo; per-sample allocation not given. Samples analyzed were those drawn on day 63 after the first vaccine or placebo injection. The repertoire was sequenced with immunoSEQ multiplex PCR; TCRdb's copy has only in-frame clones and lacks some. The sample carries around 300,000 clones, around 89% recorded once. CDR3 size: 15 residues. The junction had 10 bases not matched to a gene; V was cut back by 5 bases and J by 8 bases. Germline V gene data show CDR1 as SEHNR and CDR2 as FQNEAQ (reference sequence).

This TCR came from a person aged 18-65 years who received the Ad26.COV2.S COVID-19 vaccine or a placebo. The rearrangement joins TRBV7-9 to TRBJ2-1; TRBD1 matches 9 bases. This material consisted of peripheral blood, taken in a trial of Ad26.COV2.S vaccine versus placebo. CDR3 coding DNA: TGTGCCAGCAGCCCCTCACAGGGGGCGCGCCATGAGCAGTTCTTC. Translation: CASSPSQGARHEQFF. The whole variable domain, filled in from reference TRBV7-9 and TRBJ2-1, reads DTGVSQNPRHKITKRGQNVTFRCDPISEHNRLYWYRQTLGQGPEFLTYFQNEAQLEKSRLLSDRFSAERPKGSFSTLEIQRTEQGDSAMYLCASSPSQGARHEQFFGPGTRLTVL.